These 11 T cell receptor beta chains share one sample of origin, sequenced in a study of tumor-infiltrating lymphocytes in oesophageal squamous cell carcinoma. MiXCR, applied by TCRdb to the PCR reads, yields one record per CDR3 protein. The sample yields around 20,000 distinct CDR3 sequences, roughly 42% seen once. The specimen sequenced was esophageal tumor tissue. These receptors were collected from a male donor with esophageal squamous cell carcinoma.

This clonotype was counted many times. A much bigger clone sits one base away, suggesting this may be a read error. V usage is TRBV6-1 and J usage is TRBJ2-7; D perhaps matches TRBD2 (6 bases). The CDR3 loop spans 14 amino acids. The germline gives CDR1 MNHNS, CDR2 SASEGT. V lost 5 bases to trimming and J lost 7 bases, with 18 bases between them. In nucleotides, the CDR3 is TGTGCCAGCAGTCCGGGACTGAGTACGTATGAGCAGTACTTC. Amino acid sequence: CASSPGLSTYEQYF.

This chain links TRBV9 with TRBJ1-2; the D is unclear. V lost 3 bases to trimming and J lost 3 bases, with 12 bases between them. CDR1 is SGDLS and CDR2 is YYNGEE in the germline V gene. This CDR3 is 14 amino acids long. CDR3 nucleotide sequence: TGTGCCAGCAGCGAAAGACCTGAGTACTATGGCTACACCTTC. Its protein is CASSERPEYYGYTF.

This clonotype occurred once. V gene TRBV6-8 combines with J gene TRBJ2-3, with D tentatively TRBD1 (6 bases). The V and J ends lost 2 bases and 2 bases respectively, with 11 bases between them. Germline values: CDR1 MNHGY, CDR2 SAAAGT. The CDR3 totals 15 residues. The chain's CDR3 is CASSYKGVLTDTQYF. The CDR3 DNA is TGTGCCAGCAGTTACAAGGGGGTGCTCACAGATACGCAGTATTTT.

This chain uses TRBV11-1 with TRBJ2-1; D uncertain. The end of the DNA aligns better with TRBJ2-5, so the J call may be wrong. The germline V gene encodes CDR1 SGHAT and CDR2 FQDESV (reference sequence). CDR3 size: 15 residues. The CDR3 sequence is CASSLGLGYQETQYF. The CDR3 nucleotides are TGTGCCAGCAGCCTGGGTTTGGGGTACCAAGAGACCCAGTACTTC.

The V call is TRBV5-3, the J call TRBJ1-1, with a weak D call TRBD1 (5 bases). TRBV5-3 is marked as an open reading frame, function uncertain. Trimming removed 8 bases from V and 5 bases from J, with 16 bases in between. There are 13 residues in the CDR3. This CDR3 reads CASRPLGGTEAFF. The CDR3 DNA reads TGTGCCAGCAGACCATTGGGGGGGACTGAAGCTTTCTTT.

The V call is TRBV6-2 or TRBV6-3, the J call TRBJ2-3; 11 bases align to TRBD1. The assigned J gene may be wrong: the sequence end matches TRBJ2-1 better. This CDR3 comprises 14 residues. The germline gives CDR1 MNHEY, CDR2 SVGEGT. The CDR3 sequence: CASRTADRGREQFF. CDR3 in DNA: TGTGCCAGCAGGACCGCGGACAGGGGGCGAGAGCAGTTCTTC.

Within the sample, this clonotype is medium-sized. Here the CDR3 reads CASIPDGINQPQHF. In DNA form, the CDR3 reads TGTGCCAGCATTCCCGACGGTATCAATCAGCCCCAGCATTTT. The rearrangement uses TRBV6-1 and TRBJ1-5; D is undetermined. V was clipped by 7 bases and J by 3 bases, with 13 bases between them. The germline V gene has CDR1 MNHNS and CDR2 SASEGT. The CDR3 is 14 residues long.

This clonotype was detected only a few times. This chain links TRBV11-2 with TRBJ2-5; D possibly uses TRBD1 or TRBD2 (5 bases each). The J call is uncertain, as TRBJ2-1 better fits the DNA end. Looked up from germline, CDR1 is SGHAT and CDR2 is FQNNGV. The CDR3 covers 15 residues. CDR3 residues: CASSLSRGDYNEQFF. For the CDR3, the DNA is TGTGCCAGCAGCTTAAGCCGGGGCGACTACAATGAGCAGTTCTTC.

This clonotype turned up a few times. The V call is TRBV7-8, the J call TRBJ2-1; 8 bases are shared with TRBD2. This CDR3 comprises 17 residues. The ends lost 1 base at V and 4 bases at J; junction bases unmatched: 9. The V gene's germline CDR1 is SGHVS and CDR2 FQNEAQ. The CDR3 DNA is TGTGCCAGCAGCTTAGTGGTCGCGGGAGGTGGGTACAATGAGCAGTTCTTC. It yields the protein CASSLVVAGGGYNEQFF.

This clonotype was picked up many times. This chain uses TRBV5-6 with TRBJ1-4, with a tentative D call TRBD1 (5 bases). CDR3 length: 14 amino acids. V was trimmed by 4 bases and J by 7 bases, leaving 14 bases between them. Germline CDR1 SGHDT, CDR2 YYEEEE. The CDR3 sequence: CASSPLSGGEKLFF. CDR3 nucleotide sequence: TGTGCCAGCAGCCCCCTTTCCGGGGGTGAAAAACTGTTTTTT.

The chain uses TRBV7-9 and TRBJ2-1; D may match TRBD1 or TRBD2 (5 bases each). Matching the DNA end better, TRBJ2-4 makes the J call doubtful. The CDR3 is 14 residues long. Germline V lookup: CDR1 SEHNR, CDR2 FQNEAQ (reference sequence). The CDR3 DNA reads TGTGCCAGCAGCTTAAGCCGGGACCCCGTGAATCAGTACTTC. Translated: CASSLSRDPVNQYF.